Described below is a single T cell receptor (beta chain) sequence and its context. The sample originates from a study of control samples from healthy donors and cancer patients. Data came from immunoSEQ multiplex PCR; TCRdb stores just in-frame clones and leaves some out. Of 160,000 or so clones listed, less than 95% are singletons. Looked up from germline, CDR1 is SGHRS and CDR2 is YFSETQ. The CDR3 contains 17 residues. Trimming removed 3 bases from V and 0 bases from J; junction bases left unmatched: 10. The receptor's source is a man in his 60s with colorectal cancer. The chain recombines TRBV5-1 with TRBJ2-3; TRBD2 agrees at 7 bases. Material: PBMCs. This CDR3 reads CASSSVPSGVSTDTQYF. Here the CDR3 DNA reads TGCGCCAGCAGCTCGGTTCCTAGCGGAGTCAGCACAGATACGCAGTATTTT.